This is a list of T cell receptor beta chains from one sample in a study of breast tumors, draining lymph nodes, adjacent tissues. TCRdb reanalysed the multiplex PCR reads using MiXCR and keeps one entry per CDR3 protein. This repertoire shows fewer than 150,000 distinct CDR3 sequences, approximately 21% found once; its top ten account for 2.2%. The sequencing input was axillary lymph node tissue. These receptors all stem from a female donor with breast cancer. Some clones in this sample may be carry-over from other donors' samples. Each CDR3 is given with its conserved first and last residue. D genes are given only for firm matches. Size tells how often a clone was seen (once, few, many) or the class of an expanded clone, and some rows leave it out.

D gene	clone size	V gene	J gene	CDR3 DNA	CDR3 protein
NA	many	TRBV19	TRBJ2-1	TGTGCCAGTAATGGGGGGCGTAAAGCCTACAATGAGCAGTTCTTC	CASNGGRKAYNEQFF
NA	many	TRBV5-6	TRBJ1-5	TGTGCCAGCAGCTTGGCCGGCGGGACTAGCAATCAGCCCCAGCATTTT	CASSLAGGTSNQPQHF
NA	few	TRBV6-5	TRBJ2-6	TGTGCCAGCAGGACCTCCTCTGGGGCCAACGTCCTGACTTTC	CASRTSSGANVLTF
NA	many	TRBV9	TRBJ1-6	TGTGCCAGCAGCGTAAGGCAGGACAATTCACCCCTCCACTTT	CASSVRQDNSPLHF
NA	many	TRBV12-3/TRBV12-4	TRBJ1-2	TGTGCCAGCGAAGGGGGGAACGGCTACACCTTC	CASEGGNGYTF
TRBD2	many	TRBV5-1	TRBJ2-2	TGCGCCAGCAGCTACGGGAGGGCAAACACCGGGGAGCTGTTTTTT	CASSYGRANTGELFF
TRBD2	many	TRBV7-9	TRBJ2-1	TGTGCCAGCAGCTTAACTATAGCGGGAACTTACAATGAGCAGTTCTTC	CASSLTIAGTYNEQFF
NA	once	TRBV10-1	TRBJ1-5	TGCGCCAGCAGTCTACGTAGCAATCAGCCCCAGCATTTT	CASSLRSNQPQHF
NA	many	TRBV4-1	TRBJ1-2	TGCGCCAGCAGCCAAGAGGGGGGGGGTAACTATGGCTACACCTTC	CASSQEGGGNYGYTF
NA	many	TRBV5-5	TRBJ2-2	TGTGCCAGCAGCTTACTGTTCCCGACTGCAGTCGTCACCGGGGAGCTGTTTTTT	CASSLLFPTAVVTGELFF
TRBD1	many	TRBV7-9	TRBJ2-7	TGTGCCAGCAGCTCTCTGGGACAGGGGGCCTACGAGCAGTACTTC	CASSSLGQGAYEQYF
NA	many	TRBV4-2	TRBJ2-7	TGTGCCAGCAGCCACCAAGCGGGTATAAATTACGAGCAGTACTTC	CASSHQAGINYEQYF
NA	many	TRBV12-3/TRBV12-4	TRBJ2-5	TGTGCCAGCAGTTTAGGGGCCAGTAGAGGCGAGACCCAGTACTTC	CASSLGASRGETQYF
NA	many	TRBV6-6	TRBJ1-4	TGTGCCAGCAGTTCCTTTACCGGGACAACCAGGGGAACTAATGAAAAACTGTTTTTT	CASSSFTGTTRGTNEKLFF
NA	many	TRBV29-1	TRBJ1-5	TGCAGCGTTGGAGGGAGCCCGGTGGATAGCAATCAGCCCCAGCATTTT	CSVGGSPVDSNQPQHF
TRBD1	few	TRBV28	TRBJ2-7	TGTGCCAGCAGTTTGGGGACAGGGGATGATCACGAGCAGTACTTC	CASSLGTGDDHEQYF
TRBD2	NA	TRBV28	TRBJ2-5	TGTGCCAGCAGTTTTGCCCCTGGGACTAGCGACAAACCAGAGACCCAGTACTTC	CASSFAPGTSDKPETQYF
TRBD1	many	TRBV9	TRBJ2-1	TGTGCCAGCAGCGTGACAGGGGTGGGCTACAATGAGCAGTTCTTC	CASSVTGVGYNEQFF
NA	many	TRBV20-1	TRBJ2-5	TGCAGTGCTAGGCGTAACCAAGAGACCCAGTACTTC	CSARRNQETQYF
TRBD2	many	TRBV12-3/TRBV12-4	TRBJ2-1	TGTGCCAGCAGTTCCAGGACCCTGCCTGGAGCTAGCGGAGAGCAGTTCTTC	CASSSRTLPGASGEQFF
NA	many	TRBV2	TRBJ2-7	TGTGCCAGCAGCTCTAGCGTCGGGTCCTACGAGCAGTACTTC	CASSSSVGSYEQYF
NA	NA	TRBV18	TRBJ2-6	TGTGCCAGCTCACCACCGAGGGCCGGCGGGGTTCGGAATGGGGCCAACGTCCTGACTTTC	CASSPPRAGGVRNGANVLTF
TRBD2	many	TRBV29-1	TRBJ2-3	TGCAGTGCCAGGGAGGGGAGTCGCACAGATACGCAGTATTTT	CSAREGSRTDTQYF
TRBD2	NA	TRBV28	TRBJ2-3	TGTGCCAGCATCGGACTAGCGGGAGTCGGTACGCAGTATTTT	CASIGLAGVGTQYF
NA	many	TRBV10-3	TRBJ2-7	TGTGCCATCAGTGACCCGGGAACATCCTACGAGCAGTACTTC	CAISDPGTSYEQYF
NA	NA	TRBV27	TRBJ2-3	TGTGCCAGCAGTCAACGGCGGGGATACACAGATACGCAGTATTTT	CASSQRRGYTDTQYF
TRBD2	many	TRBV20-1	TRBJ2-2	TGCAGTGCTAGAGATCGCGATAGCGGGAGGTTGTACACCGGGGAGCTGTTTTTT	CSARDRDSGRLYTGELFF
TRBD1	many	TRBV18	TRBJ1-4	TGTGCCAGCTCACGGGACAGGGGATTTTATAATGAAAAACTGTTTTTT	CASSRDRGFYNEKLFF
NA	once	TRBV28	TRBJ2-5	TGTGCCAGCAGTTTAAGTGGGAAAGGGGGGGCACCGCCGGAGACCCAGTACTTC	CASSLSGKGGAPPETQYF
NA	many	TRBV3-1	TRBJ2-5	TGTGCCAGCGGATCGGTCTACCGTCAAGAGACCCAGTACTTC	CASGSVYRQETQYF
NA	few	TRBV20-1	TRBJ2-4	TGCAGTGCTAGTAGGGTGGCTGGACAGACTAACAAAAACATTCAGTACTTC	CSASRVAGQTNKNIQYF
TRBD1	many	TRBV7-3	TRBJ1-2	TGTGCCAGCAGCTTAAGGGGACAGGGTTGGAACTATGGCTACACCTTC	CASSLRGQGWNYGYTF
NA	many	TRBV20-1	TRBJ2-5	TGCAGTGCTAGTTTACAGAGAGAGACCCAGTACTTC	CSASLQRETQYF
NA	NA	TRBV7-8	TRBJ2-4	TGTGCCAGCAGCTTAGGCCTTCCTGGGGGGCAAGGAAACATTCAGTACTTC	CASSLGLPGGQGNIQYF
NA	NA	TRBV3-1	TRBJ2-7	TGTGCCAGCAGCCCGTCTTTCTACGAGCAGTACTTC	CASSPSFYEQYF
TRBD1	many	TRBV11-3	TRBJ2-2	TGTGCCAGCAGCGGACAGGGGGCCGACGCGCCAGGGGAGCTGTTTTTT	CASSGQGADAPGELFF
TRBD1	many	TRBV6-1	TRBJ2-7	TGTGCCAGCACCAAAACGCCCGGACAGGGATCCTACGAGCAGTACTTC	CASTKTPGQGSYEQYF
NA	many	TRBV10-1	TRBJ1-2	TGCGCCAGCAGTGAGTCGCGACGGAATGGCTACACCTTC	CASSESRRNGYTF
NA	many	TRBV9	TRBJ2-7	TGTGCCAGCAGCGTAGGGGCACCGCCCTACGAGCAGTACTTC	CASSVGAPPYEQYF
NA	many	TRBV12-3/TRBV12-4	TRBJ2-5	TGTGCCAGCAGCCTGACAGGAGGAGAGACCCAGTACTTC	CASSLTGGETQYF
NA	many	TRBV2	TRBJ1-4	TGTGCCAGCTCCCTTGGGATGGCTGAAAAACTGTTTTTT	CASSLGMAEKLFF
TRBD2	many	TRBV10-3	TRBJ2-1	TGTGCCATCAGGGGGACTAGCGGGAGTCCCTACAATGAGCAGTTCTTC	CAIRGTSGSPYNEQFF
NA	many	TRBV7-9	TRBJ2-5	TGTGCCAGCAGCTCCTCGGACCTTGGAGAGACCCAGTACTTC	CASSSSDLGETQYF
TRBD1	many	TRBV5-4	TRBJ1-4	TGTGCCAGCAGCCTACGACAGGGTACCGGTGAAAAACTGTTTTTT	CASSLRQGTGEKLFF
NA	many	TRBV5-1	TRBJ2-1	TGCGCCAGCAGCTTCGCCGGGACGGGCAATGAGCAGTTCTTC	CASSFAGTGNEQFF
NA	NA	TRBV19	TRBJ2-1	TGTGCCAGCAACCTTGTCGGCAATGAGCAGTTCTTC	CASNLVGNEQFF
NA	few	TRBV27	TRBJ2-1	TGTGCCAGCAGTCTAACCTTCGGGGATGGCAATGAGCAGTTCTTC	CASSLTFGDGNEQFF
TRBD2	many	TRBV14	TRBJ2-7	TGTGCCAGCTCACGCGGGACTAGCGGACCCTACGAGCAGTACTTC	CASSRGTSGPYEQYF
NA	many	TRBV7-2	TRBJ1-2	TGTGCCAGCAGCTTAAAGTTTATTCCTAACTATGGCTACACCTTC	CASSLKFIPNYGYTF
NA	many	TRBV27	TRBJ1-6	TGTGCCAGCAGTCCGAGAGGGGAGGGTTCACCCCTCCACTTT	CASSPRGEGSPLHF
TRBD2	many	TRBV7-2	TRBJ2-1	TGTGCCAGCAGCTTTTTTGCGGGAGCCGATGAGCAGTTCTTC	CASSFFAGADEQFF
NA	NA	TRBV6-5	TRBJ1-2	TGTGCCAGCAGCTACAGGGATATCTATGGCTACACCTTC	CASSYRDIYGYTF
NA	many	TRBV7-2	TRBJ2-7	TGTGCCAGCAGCTCTAGGGGGGGGCTACCGAGCCTTTACTTC	CASSSRGGLPSLYF
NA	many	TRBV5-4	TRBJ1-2	TGTGCCAGCAGCTCAGACAGCCTGAAGTGGGGAGGCTACACCTTC	CASSSDSLKWGGYTF
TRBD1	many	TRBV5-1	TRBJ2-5	TGCGCCAGCAAGGAAGGGACAGGGAAAGAGACCCAGTACTTC	CASKEGTGKETQYF
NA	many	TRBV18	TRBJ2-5	TGTGCCAGCTCACAGGGAATCCAAGAGACCCAGTACTTC	CASSQGIQETQYF
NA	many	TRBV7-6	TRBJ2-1	TGTGCCAGCAGCTTAGGCGGCCATTACAATGAGCAGTTCTTC	CASSLGGHYNEQFF
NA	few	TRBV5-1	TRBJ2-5	TGCGCCAGTACGCTCTCGGGGCCCCAAGAGACCCAGTACTTC	CASTLSGPQETQYF
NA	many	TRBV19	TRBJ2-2	TGTGCCAGTAGCCCGAGGGGGGCACGTTCGAACACCGGGGAGCTGTTTTTT	CASSPRGARSNTGELFF